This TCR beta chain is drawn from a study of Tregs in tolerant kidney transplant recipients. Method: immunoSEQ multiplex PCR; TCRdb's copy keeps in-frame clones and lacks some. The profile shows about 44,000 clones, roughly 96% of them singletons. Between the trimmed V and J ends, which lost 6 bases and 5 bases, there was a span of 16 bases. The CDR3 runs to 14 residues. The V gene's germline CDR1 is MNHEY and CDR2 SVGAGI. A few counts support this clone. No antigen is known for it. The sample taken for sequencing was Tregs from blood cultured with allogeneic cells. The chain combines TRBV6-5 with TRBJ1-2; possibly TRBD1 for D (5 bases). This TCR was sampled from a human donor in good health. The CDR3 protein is CASRGWGGEYGYTF. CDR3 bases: TGTGCCAGCAGGGGCTGGGGGGGGGAATATGGCTACACCTTC.